One sample yielded the 16 T cell receptor beta chains listed below, sequenced in a study of blood T cells in healthy people across ages. Sample-barcoded 5' priming and a J-beta primer mix drove a second PCR of roughly 6 to 12 cycles. In TCRdb, the 5' RACE reads were re-called with MiXCR into one record per CDR3 protein. The table records about 640,000 distinct CDR3 sequences, approximately 30% of them present only once. Sequencing was done on a sample of blood. All receptors derive from a woman older than 75 in good health.

This clonotype was picked up many times. The chain has TRBV20-1 and TRBJ2-5; maybe TRBD2 (6 bases). This CDR3 is built from 13 residues. V lost 3 bases and J 2 bases, leaving 10 bases between the germline ends. Germline assignment: CDR1 DFQATT and CDR2 SNEGSKA (reference sequence). CDR3 DNA: TGCAGTGCTAGTGTGGCGGGGCAAGAGACCCAGTACTTC. Translating gives CSASVAGQETQYF.

On this clonotype: A much larger clone lies a single base off, so this may be a read error. The V and J genes are TRBV6-2 or TRBV6-3 and TRBJ2-5; unclear D gene. The J call is uncertain, as TRBJ2-1 better fits the DNA end. There are 14 residues in the CDR3. Germline CDR1 reads MNHEY; CDR2 reads SVGEGT. The CDR3 region has the DNA TGTGCCAGCAGTTCCGGGCCCTTCCAAGAGACCCAGTTCTTC. The encoded protein is CASSSGPFQETQFF.

This clonotype was picked up many times. The V and J genes are TRBV6-6 and TRBJ2-7; 7 bases fit TRBD2. The trim removed 7 bases at V and 0 bases at J, leaving 6 bases unmatched. Looked up from germline, CDR1 is MNHNY and CDR2 is SVGAGI (reference sequence). CDR3 length equals 14 residues. CDR3 residues: CASNRGDFSYEQYF. For the CDR3, the DNA is TGTGCCAGCAACCGGGGGGACTTCTCCTACGAGCAGTACTTC.

This clonotype was picked up many times. The V gene is TRBV7-2, the J gene TRBJ2-7; TRBD1 matches 10 bases. The CDR3 is 15 amino acids. In germline, CDR1 is SGHTA, CDR2 FQGNSA. Germline trimming cut 6 bases from V and 4 bases from J; bases unmatched to any gene: 9. The CDR3 loop is CASRQTGGALYEQYF. The CDR3, as DNA: TGTGCCAGCAGACAGACAGGGGGCGCGCTATACGAGCAGTACTTC.

In its sample, this clonotype was seen a few times. Compared with germline, one end of the junction differs, possibly owing to a read error. This sequence joins TRBV7-7 and TRBJ2-5; perhaps D is TRBD1 or TRBD2 (6 bases each). The DNA end is a closer match to TRBJ2-7, so the J assignment may be wrong. Germline assignment: CDR1 SSHAT and CDR2 FNYEAQ (reference sequence). The CDR3 has 13 residues. For the CDR3, the DNA is TGTGCTAGCAGCTTAGCGTCGGGGGCCGAGCAGTACTTC. Encoded protein: CASSLASGAEQYF.

The V gene is TRBV12-3 or TRBV12-4, the J gene TRBJ2-3; the match to TRBD2 covers 8 bases. The CDR3 is 17 residues long. V was clipped by 4 bases and J by 4 bases; unmatched bases: 13. In nucleotides, the CDR3 is TGTGCCAGCAGTTCACCGGTGACTAGCGCAGGAGCAGATACGCAGTATTTT. Protein: CASSSPVTSAGADTQYF.

This clonotype was observed at least ten times. The CDR3 nucleotides are TGTGCCAGCAGTTTCCCCGGGGACTCCTACGAGCAGTACTTC. Its protein is CASSFPGDSYEQYF. V gene TRBV12-3 or TRBV12-4 combines with J gene TRBJ2-7; possible D gene TRBD2, 5 bases. V was clipped by 3 bases and J by 0 bases, with 9 bases between them. There are 14 residues in the CDR3.

This clonotype was observed at least ten times. The V gene is TRBV3-1, the J gene TRBJ2-1; D possibly uses TRBD1 or TRBD2 (5 bases each). Per germline, CDR1 LGHDT and CDR2 YNNKEL (reference sequence). The CDR3 extends over 16 amino acids. V lost 4 bases and J lost 3, with 16 bases in between. The CDR3 region has the DNA TGTGCCAGCAGCCTGTCCAAGGGGACCCGCTACAATGAGCAGTTCTTC. Translating gives CASSLSKGTRYNEQFF.

Worth noting for this clonotype: Relative to the germline gene, one junction end is altered; a read error may explain this. The chain joins TRBV29-1 to TRBJ2-7; perhaps TRBD2 as D (6 bases). Germline V CDR1 and CDR2: SQVTM, ANQGSEA. The CDR3 consists of 14 residues. The CDR3 protein is CGVEGSDYNYEQYF. The CDR3 coding sequence is TGCGGCGTCGAAGGTTCGGACTATAACTACGAGCAGTACTTC.

This clonotype has a handful of counts. A much more abundant neighbour one base away suggests this may be a read error. The V and J genes are TRBV20-1 and TRBJ2-3, with TRBD2 matching 10 bases. With V trimmed by 6 bases and J by 4 bases, 4 bases remained unmatched. Germline assignment: CDR1 DFQATT and CDR2 SNEGSKA (reference sequence). The CDR3 covers 13 residues. CDR3 loop: CSATGTSADTQYF. For the CDR3, the DNA is TGCAGTGCCACCGGGACTAGCGCAGATACGCAGTATTTT.

This clonotype turned up a few times. A clone one base away is much larger, so this may be a read error. V is TRBV7-2 and J is TRBJ2-4, with TRBD2 identical over 10 bases. The V segment lost 1 base and the J segment 13 bases; nucleotides outside the gene matches: 16. CDR1 SGHTA and CDR2 FQGNSA come from the germline V gene. The CDR3 is 17 amino acids. CDR3 protein: CASSLGPPASGGGEQYF. The CDR3 bases are TGTGCCAGCAGCTTAGGCCCCCCGGCTAGCGGGGGAGGTGAGCAGTACTTC.

This clonotype was detected many times. This sequence joins TRBV7-9 and TRBJ1-1; TRBD1 is a possible D gene (5 bases). The V and J ends lost 8 bases and 1 base respectively, with 14 bases between them. Germline lookup yields CDR1 SEHNR and CDR2 FQNEAQ (reference sequence). The CDR3 has 14 amino acids. The CDR3 loop reads CASSGLSSNTEAFF. In nucleotides, the CDR3 is TGTGCCAGCTCGGGGCTGAGCTCGAACACTGAAGCTTTCTTT.

The chain joins TRBV28 to TRBJ1-5; perhaps TRBD1 as D (5 bases). Germline CDR1 and CDR2: MDHEN and SYDVKM. The ends were cut back, 6 bases at V and 3 bases at J, with 18 bases in the middle. There are 16 residues in the CDR3. The CDR3 region has the DNA TGTGCCAGCAGGCAACTCCGGGGCAGGGACAATCAGCCCCAGCATTTT. The encoded protein is CASRQLRGRDNQPQHF.

Turning to this clonotype: This may arise from a read error, as a much more abundant clone is one base away. The CDR3 coding sequence is TGTGCCAGCAGCCAAGATCGGGCAGTCCAGAACTACAATGAGCAGTACTTC. It is translated as CASSQDRAVQNYNEQYF. V usage is TRBV14 and J usage is TRBJ2-7, with no clear D. CDR1 is SGHDN and CDR2 is FVKESK in the germline V gene. V lost 0 bases and J 7 bases, leaving 22 bases between the germline ends. This CDR3 is 17 amino acids long.

This clonotype was seen only a few times. V gene TRBV15 combines with J gene TRBJ2-1; 7 bases are shared with TRBD2. Germline V gene data show CDR1 as LNHNV and CDR2 as YYDKDF (reference sequence). This CDR3 is built from 19 residues. With V trimmed by 0 bases and J by 7 bases, 18 bases remained unmatched. This chain's CDR3 is CATSRDAPGVSGIGNEQFF. In DNA form, the CDR3 reads TGTGCCACCAGCAGAGATGCCCCTGGGGTGAGCGGGATAGGTAATGAGCAGTTCTTC.

This clonotype came up a few times. The CDR3: CASSTTGAEAFF. The CDR3, as DNA: TGTGCCAGCAGCACGACAGGGGCTGAAGCTTTCTTT. The gene calls are TRBV6-2 or TRBV6-3 and TRBJ1-1; 8 bases align to TRBD1. V shed 6 bases, J shed 6 bases, and the junction held 3 bases outside the gene matches. This CDR3 comprises 12 residues. Germline lookup yields CDR1 MNHEY and CDR2 SVGEGT.